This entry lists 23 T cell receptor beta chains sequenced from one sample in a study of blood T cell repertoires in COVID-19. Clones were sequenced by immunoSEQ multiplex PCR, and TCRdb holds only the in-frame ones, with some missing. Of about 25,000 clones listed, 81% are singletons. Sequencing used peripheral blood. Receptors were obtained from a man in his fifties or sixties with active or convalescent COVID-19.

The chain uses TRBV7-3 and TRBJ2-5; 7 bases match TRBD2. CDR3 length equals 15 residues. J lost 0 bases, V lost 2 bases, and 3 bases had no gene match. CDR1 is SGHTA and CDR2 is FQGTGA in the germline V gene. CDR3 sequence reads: CASSLLGGYQETQYF. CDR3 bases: TGTGCCAGCAGCTTATTGGGGGGGTACCAAGAGACCCAGTACTTC.

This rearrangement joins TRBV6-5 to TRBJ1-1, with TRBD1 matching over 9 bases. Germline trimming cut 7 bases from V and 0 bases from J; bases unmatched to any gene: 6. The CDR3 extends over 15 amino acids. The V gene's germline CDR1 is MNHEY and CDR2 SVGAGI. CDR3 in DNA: TGTGCCAGCAATAACAGGGGGCTTTTGAACACTGAAGCTTTCTTT. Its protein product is CASNNRGLLNTEAFF.

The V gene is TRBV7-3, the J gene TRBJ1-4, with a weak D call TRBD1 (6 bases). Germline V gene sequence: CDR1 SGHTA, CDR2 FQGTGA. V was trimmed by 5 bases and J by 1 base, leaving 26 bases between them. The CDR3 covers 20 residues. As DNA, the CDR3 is TGTGCCAGCAGCCCTATCGGGGTCAAAAGGGGGGGAAGAACTAATGAAAAACTGTTTTTT. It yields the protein CASSPIGVKRGGRTNEKLFF.

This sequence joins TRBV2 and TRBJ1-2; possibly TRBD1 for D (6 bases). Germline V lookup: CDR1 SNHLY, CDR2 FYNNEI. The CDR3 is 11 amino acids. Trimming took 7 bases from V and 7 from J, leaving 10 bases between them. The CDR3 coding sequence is TGTGCCAGCACCAGAGGGGGTGGCTACACCTTC. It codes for CASTRGGGYTF.

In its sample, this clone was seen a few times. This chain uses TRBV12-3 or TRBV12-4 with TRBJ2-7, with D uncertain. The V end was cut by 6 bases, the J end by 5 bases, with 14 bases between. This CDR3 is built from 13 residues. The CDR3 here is CASSWAIGNEQYF. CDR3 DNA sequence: TGTGCCAGCAGCTGGGCCATTGGTAACGAGCAGTACTTC.

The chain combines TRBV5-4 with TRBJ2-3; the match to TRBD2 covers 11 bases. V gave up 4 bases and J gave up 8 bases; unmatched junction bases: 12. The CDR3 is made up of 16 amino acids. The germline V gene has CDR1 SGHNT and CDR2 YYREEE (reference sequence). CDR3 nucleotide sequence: TGTGCCAGCAGCCCGGGGGCTAGCGGGAGGCGGGGTACGCAGTATTTT. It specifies CASSPGASGRRGTQYF.

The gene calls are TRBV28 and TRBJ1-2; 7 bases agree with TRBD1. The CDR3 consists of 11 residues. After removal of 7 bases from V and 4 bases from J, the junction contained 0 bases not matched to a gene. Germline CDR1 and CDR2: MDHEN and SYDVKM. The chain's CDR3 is CASTGGYGYTF. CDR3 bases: TGTGCCAGCACAGGGGGCTATGGCTACACCTTC.

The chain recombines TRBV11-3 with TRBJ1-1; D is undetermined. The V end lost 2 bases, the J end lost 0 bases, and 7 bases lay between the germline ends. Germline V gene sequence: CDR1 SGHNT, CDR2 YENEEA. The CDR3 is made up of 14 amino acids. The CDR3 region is CASSLPFMNTEAFF. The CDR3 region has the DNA TGTGCCAGCAGCTTACCGTTTATGAACACTGAAGCTTTCTTT.

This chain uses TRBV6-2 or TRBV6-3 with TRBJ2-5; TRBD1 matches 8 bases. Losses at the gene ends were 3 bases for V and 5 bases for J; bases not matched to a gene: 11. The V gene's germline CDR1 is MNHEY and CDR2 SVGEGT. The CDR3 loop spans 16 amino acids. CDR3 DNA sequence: TGTGCCAGCAGTTATTCGCGTGGACAGGGCGGGGAGACCCAGTACTTC. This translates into CASSYSRGQGGETQYF.

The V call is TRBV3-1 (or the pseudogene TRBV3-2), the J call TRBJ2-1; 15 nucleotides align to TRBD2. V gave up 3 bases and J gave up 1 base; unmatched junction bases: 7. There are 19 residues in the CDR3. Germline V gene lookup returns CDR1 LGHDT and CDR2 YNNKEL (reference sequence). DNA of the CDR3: TGTGCCAGCAGCCAGTCTAGGACTAGCGGGGGGGCATCCTACAATGAGCAGTTCTTC. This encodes CASSQSRTSGGASYNEQFF.

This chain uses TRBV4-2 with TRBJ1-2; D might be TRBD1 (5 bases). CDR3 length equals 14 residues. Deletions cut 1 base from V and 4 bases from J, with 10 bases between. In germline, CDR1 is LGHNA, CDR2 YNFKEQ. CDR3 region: CASSQGVTGYGYTF. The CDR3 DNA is TGTGCCAGCAGCCAAGGGGTTACAGGCTATGGCTACACCTTC.

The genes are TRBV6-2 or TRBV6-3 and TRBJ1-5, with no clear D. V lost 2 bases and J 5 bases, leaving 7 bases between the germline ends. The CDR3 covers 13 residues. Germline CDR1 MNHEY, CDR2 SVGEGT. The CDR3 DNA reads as TGTGCCAGCAGTTACCAACGGGATCAGCCCCAGCATTTT. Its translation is CASSYQRDQPQHF.

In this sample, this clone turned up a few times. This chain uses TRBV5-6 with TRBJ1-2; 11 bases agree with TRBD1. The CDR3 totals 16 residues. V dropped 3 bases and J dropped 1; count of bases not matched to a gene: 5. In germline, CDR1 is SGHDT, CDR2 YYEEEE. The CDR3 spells CASSWPGQGVNYGYTF. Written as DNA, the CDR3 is TGTGCCAGCAGCTGGCCGGGACAGGGGGTTAACTATGGCTACACCTTC.

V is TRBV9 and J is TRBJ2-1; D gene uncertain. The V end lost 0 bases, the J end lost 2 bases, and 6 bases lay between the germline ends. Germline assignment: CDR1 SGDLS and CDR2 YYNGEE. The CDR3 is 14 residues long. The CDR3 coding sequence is TGTGCCAGCAGCGTAGACTCCACCTACAATGAGCAGTTCTTC. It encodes CASSVDSTYNEQFF.

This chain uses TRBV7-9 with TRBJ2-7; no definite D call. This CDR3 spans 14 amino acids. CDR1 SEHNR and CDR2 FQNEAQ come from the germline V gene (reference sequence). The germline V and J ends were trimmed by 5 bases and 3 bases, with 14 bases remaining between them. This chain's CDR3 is CASSRFGGDYEQYF. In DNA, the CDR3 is TGTGCCAGCAGCCGTTTCGGCGGCGACTACGAGCAGTACTTC. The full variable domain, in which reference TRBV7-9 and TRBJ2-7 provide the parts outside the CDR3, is DTGVSQNPRHKITKRGQNVTFRCDPISEHNRLYWYRQTLGQGPEFLTYFQNEAQLEKSRLLSDRFSAERPKGSFSTLEIQRTEQGDSAMYLCASSRFGGDYEQYFGPGTRLTVT.

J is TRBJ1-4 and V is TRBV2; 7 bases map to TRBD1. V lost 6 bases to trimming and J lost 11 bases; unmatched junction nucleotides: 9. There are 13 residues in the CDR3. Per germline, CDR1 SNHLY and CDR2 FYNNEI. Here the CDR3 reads CASSDHRGGKLFF. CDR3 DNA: TGTGCCAGCAGCGACCACAGGGGCGGGAAACTGTTTTTT.

In nucleotides, the CDR3 is TGTGCCAGCAGTTCCGGGGACAGTAACATTCAGTACTTC. This translates into CASSSGDSNIQYF. The chain joins TRBV28 to TRBJ2-4, with 7 bases matching TRBD1. Germline-derived CDR1 and CDR2 are MDHEN and SYDVKM. The CDR3 has 13 residues. Trimming cost V 4 bases and J 7 bases; bases outside gene matches: 4.

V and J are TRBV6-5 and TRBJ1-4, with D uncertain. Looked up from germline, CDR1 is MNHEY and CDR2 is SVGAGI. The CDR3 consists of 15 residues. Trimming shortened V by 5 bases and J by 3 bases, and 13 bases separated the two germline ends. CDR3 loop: CASSNGGRANEKLFF. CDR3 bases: TGTGCCAGCAGTAACGGCGGGCGGGCTAATGAAAAACTGTTTTTT.

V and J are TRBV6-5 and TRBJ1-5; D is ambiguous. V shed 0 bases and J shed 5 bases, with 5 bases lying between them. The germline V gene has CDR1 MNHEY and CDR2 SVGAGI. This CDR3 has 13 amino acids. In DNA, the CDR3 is TGTGCCAGCAGTTACTCGGAGGATCAGCCCCAGCATTTT. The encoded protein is CASSYSEDQPQHF.

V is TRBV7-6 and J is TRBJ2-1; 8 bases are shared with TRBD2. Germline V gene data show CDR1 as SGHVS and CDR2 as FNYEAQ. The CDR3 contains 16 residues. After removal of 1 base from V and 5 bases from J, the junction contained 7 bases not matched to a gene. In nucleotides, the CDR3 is TGTGCCAGCAGCTTAGACGGCGGGGGGTCACACAATGAGCAGTTCTTC. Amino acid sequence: CASSLDGGGSHNEQFF.

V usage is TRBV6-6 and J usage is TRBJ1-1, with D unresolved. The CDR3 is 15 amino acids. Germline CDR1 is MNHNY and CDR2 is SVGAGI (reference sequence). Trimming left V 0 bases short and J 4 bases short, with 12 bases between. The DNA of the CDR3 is TGTGCCAGCAGTTACTCGATCGAGGGAAGCACTGAAGCTTTCTTT. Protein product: CASSYSIEGSTEAFF.

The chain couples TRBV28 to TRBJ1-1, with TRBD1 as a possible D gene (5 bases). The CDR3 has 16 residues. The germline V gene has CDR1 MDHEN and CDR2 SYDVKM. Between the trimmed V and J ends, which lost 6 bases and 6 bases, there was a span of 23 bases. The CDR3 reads CASSNLKDNWGAEAFF. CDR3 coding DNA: TGTGCCAGCAGCAACCTCAAGGACAACTGGGGGGCTGAAGCTTTCTTT. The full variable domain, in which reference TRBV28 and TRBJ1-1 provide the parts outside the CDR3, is DVKVTQSSRYLVKRTGEKVFLECVQDMDHENMFWYRQDPGLGLRLIYFSYDVKMKEKGDIPEGYSVSREKKERFSLILESASTNQTSMYLCASSNLKDNWGAEAFFGQGTRLTVV.

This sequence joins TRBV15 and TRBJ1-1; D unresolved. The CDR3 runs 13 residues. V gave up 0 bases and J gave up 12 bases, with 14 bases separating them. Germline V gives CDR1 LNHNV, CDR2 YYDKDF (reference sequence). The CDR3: CATSRDRANDPFF. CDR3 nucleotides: TGTGCCACCAGCAGAGATCGAGCAAATGATCCTTTCTTT.